This record concerns one TCR beta chain sequence. This clone was seen a single time. Its antigen has not been determined. No base qualities exist here, and no much larger clone lies one base off it. This sample is part of a study of blood T cell repertoires in COVID-19 (dated by TCRdb to 2019 to 2021). Broadly, across the study: The collaborator samples originated in the United States, Italy and Spain and spanned the acute and convalescent phases of COVID-19. Nearly every sample came with metadata listing a de-identified subject ID, COVID-19 status, age in years and sex. The repertoires were released in a freely available public database intended as a resource for research on the immune response to SARS-CoV-2. The dataset comprised deeply sampled blood TCRbeta repertoires from subjects exposed to, actively infected with, or recovered from COVID-19. The samples were drawn from two sources: the first 160 participants of the ongoing ImmuneRACE study, and fewer than 1,500 subjects contributed by 6 global collaborators. Where available, HLA class I and class II types were taken from metadata supplied by the sample provider and were not determined by assay-based typing. The material from the prospective study consisted of cDNA or gDNA derived from T cells, B-cell-depleted T cells, or PBMCs. Overall results and qualifications from the work: Clinical and demographic metadata were provided uncurated, with the amount varying by source and participant.

Participants in the prospective study were aged about 18 to 95 years, lived in over 20 United States geographic areas, and enrolled through a virtual design. In the prospective study, cohorts were assigned on the basis of participant-reported clinical history obtained from a screening survey and a study questionnaire. In the prospective study, mobile phlebotomists collected whole blood, serum and a nasopharyngeal or oropharyngeal swab from each participant. Over a roughly 2-month period, participants in the prospective study had the option of providing additional blood draws and questionnaires. Prospective study blood samples were shipped either frozen or at room temperature before DNA extraction. TCRbeta CDR3 regions were amplified from genomic DNA using the immunoSEQ Assay, a bias-controlled multiplex PCR. As for the original processing: The number of nucleated cells in each sample was estimated from the amplification of reference gene primers within the assay. To quantify the absolute abundance of each unique TCRbeta CDR3 rearrangement, sequence reads were collapsed and filtered. For each sample, productive Simpson clonality was calculated as the square root of Simpson's diversity index across productive rearrangements. TCRdb took this table from immuneACCESS and kept in-frame rearrangements with V and J called. Such tables lack part of the clones; where checked against another copy, unresolved V genes explain under half of the gap, and the rest is unexplained. The V and J calls and clone size were taken over from that table, and D and trimming were inferred from the DNA. The sample yields 190,000 or so clones; about 91% were counted once. The ten most abundant clones make up about a tenth of the sample.

Including cysteine and phenylalanine, the CDR3 has 14 amino acids. Only the CDR3 portion is preserved as DNA: 42 bases, with reading frame beginning at the first base. After removal of 6 bases from V and 4 bases from J, the junction retains 2 bases not matched to a gene. The germline V gene yields WSHSY for CDR1 and SAAADI for CDR2. The receptor was isolated from a man in his late teens or twenties with acute COVID-19. The rearranged segments are TRBV10-2 and TRBJ2-1, and 11 junction bases match TRBD1. The sample was PBMCs or T cells enriched from blood (not recorded which). The CDR3 protein is CASRGTGGYNEQFF. The nucleotide sequence reads TGCGCCAGCAGGGGGACAGGGGGGTACAATGAGCAGTTCTTC.